The TCR beta chain under discussion was sequenced for a study of blood T cell repertoires in COVID-19. Study-level information: The United States, Italy and Spain provided the acute and convalescent COVID-19 samples. T cells, B-cell-depleted T cells, or PBMCs provided the cDNA or gDNA that served as material.

This CDR3 spans 14 amino acids. CDR1 SQVTM and CDR2 ANQGSEA come from the germline V gene. V shed 7 bases and J shed 0 bases, with 12 bases lying between them. The data were produced by immunoSEQ multiplex PCR, yet TCRdb's version contains in-frame clones alone and is incomplete. The sample lists about 63,000 clones, more than 80% occurring once. Membership in each cohort depended on participant-reported clinical history. The source material was PBMCs or T cells enriched from blood (not recorded which). The clonotype was recovered from a middle-aged woman with acute COVID-19. The V call is TRBV29-1, the J call TRBJ2-2; D perhaps matches TRBD1 (6 bases). The CDR3 protein is CSAQQGSNTGELFF. CDR3 DNA: TGCAGCGCTCAACAGGGATCGAACACCGGGGAGCTGTTTTTT.